These T cell receptor beta chains were read from a single sample in a study of metastatic and nonmetastatic thyroid tumors. TCRdb called clones again from the PCR reads with MiXCR. The data hold about 40,000 clones, with around 17% observed a single time. Sequencing input: blood. Receptors originate from a female donor with papillary thyroid cancer or a benign thyroid nodule (not recorded which). Some clones in this sample may be carry-over from other donors' samples. CDR3s include the opening cysteine and the closing phenylalanine or tryptophan. The D gene is left open where the match is weak. Clone size is stated in some rows and not others, as once, few, many or a class when expanded.

v_gene	abundance	d_gene	j_gene	CDR3aa	CDR3nt
TRBV6-2/TRBV6-3	many	NA	TRBJ2-1	CATRTTHNEQFF	TGTGCCACCAGGACTACCCACAATGAGCAGTTCTTC
TRBV12-3/TRBV12-4	NA	NA	TRBJ1-2	CATAGRVYGYTF	TGTGCCACCGCGGGGAGGGTCTATGGCTACACCTTC
TRBV19	many	TRBD1	TRBJ2-7	CASRTGTGGLYEQYF	TGTGCCAGTAGAACCGGGACAGGGGGTTTATACGAGCAGTACTTC
TRBV28	many	TRBD1	TRBJ2-2	CASNEPPQGAADGELFF	TGTGCCAGCAACGAACCGCCACAGGGGGCCGCGGACGGGGAGCTGTTTTTT
TRBV2	many	NA	TRBJ2-1	CASILQGNEQFF	TGTGCCAGCATACTACAGGGTAATGAGCAGTTCTTC
TRBV6-1	many	TRBD1	TRBJ1-2	CASTGTGGARRGYTF	TGTGCCAGCACCGGGACAGGGGGCGCGAGACGTGGCTACACCTTC
TRBV5-6	many	TRBD2	TRBJ2-1	CASSLGLAGVNEQFF	TGTGCCAGCAGCTTGGGGCTAGCGGGGGTCAATGAGCAGTTCTTC
TRBV3-1	many	NA	TRBJ2-5	CASSQISSPGQETQYF	TGTGCCAGCAGTCAAATTAGCTCCCCGGGCCAAGAGACCCAGTACTTC
TRBV7-3	many	TRBD2	TRBJ2-2	CASSQGTSGTGELFF	TGTGCCAGCAGCCAGGGGACTAGCGGCACCGGGGAGCTGTTTTTT
TRBV28	many	NA	TRBJ2-1	CASSLGIGRPTYNEQFF	TGTGCCAGCAGCCTCGGAATCGGGCGGCCAACCTACAATGAGCAGTTCTTC
TRBV6-1	many	NA	TRBJ2-4	CASRGALGDTAKNIQYF	TGTGCCAGCAGGGGGGCGTTAGGGGATACCGCCAAAAACATTCAGTACTTC
TRBV15	many	NA	TRBJ2-7	CATSRGSSYEQYF	TGTGCCACCAGCAGAGGAAGCTCCTACGAGCAGTACTTC
TRBV12-3/TRBV12-4	NA	NA	TRBJ2-7	CASSQHSSYEQYF	TGTGCCAGCAGTCAACACAGCTCCTACGAGCAGTACTTC
TRBV12-3/TRBV12-4	many	NA	TRBJ2-3	CASSLGSSTDTQYF	TGTGCCAGCAGTTTGGGCAGTAGCACAGATACGCAGTATTTT
TRBV27	few	NA	TRBJ2-7	CASSWDSGRTYEQYF	TGTGCCAGCAGTTGGGATTCTGGGAGAACCTACGAGCAGTACTTC
TRBV4-1	many	NA	TRBJ1-5	CASSQDALGPPQHF	TGCGCCAGCAGCCAAGATGCCCTAGGACCACCCCAGCATTTT
TRBV5-1	many	TRBD1	TRBJ1-2	CASSKGQGGGYTF	TGCGCCAGCAGCAAGGGACAGGGTGGCGGCTACACCTTC
TRBV7-2	NA	NA	TRBJ1-2	CASSLAGPNYGYTF	TGTGCCAGCAGCTTAGCAGGCCCTAACTATGGCTACACCTTC
TRBV15	many	TRBD2	TRBJ2-7	CATSSELQAGSYEQYF	TGTGCCACCAGCAGTGAGTTGCAAGCGGGATCCTACGAGCAGTACTTC
TRBV18	many	TRBD2	TRBJ2-7	CASSSGLGGSMAGEQYF	TGTGCCAGCTCATCTGGACTGGGGGGGAGTATGGCTGGGGAGCAGTACTTC
TRBV6-1	few	NA	TRBJ1-1	CASRPPQVSGEAFF	TGTGCCAGCAGACCGCCACAGGTTTCCGGTGAAGCTTTCTTT
TRBV28	many	NA	TRBJ2-1	CASSFRGEQFF	TGTGCCAGCAGTTTTAGGGGTGAGCAGTTCTTC
TRBV7-6	NA	NA	TRBJ2-7	CASRPLDRNEQYF	TGTGCCAGCAGACCTTTGGACAGAAACGAGCAGTACTTC
TRBV6-1	few	NA	TRBJ1-2	CASTPGAWYGYTF	TGTGCCAGCACGCCCGGAGCGTGGTATGGCTACACCTTC
TRBV24-1	many	TRBD1	TRBJ2-1	CATSFGQGAINEQFF	TGTGCCACCAGTTTTGGACAGGGGGCTATCAATGAGCAGTTCTTC
TRBV12-3/TRBV12-4	many	TRBD1	TRBJ1-4	CASSREGAANEKLFF	TGTGCCAGCAGCCGCGAGGGGGCTGCTAATGAAAAACTGTTTTTT
TRBV24-1	many	NA	TRBJ1-2	CATSDPVGYTF	TGTGCCACCAGTGACCCCGTTGGCTACACCTTC
TRBV5-1	many	TRBD1	TRBJ2-3	CASSFPGQGQDTQYF	TGCGCCAGCAGCTTCCCGGGACAGGGGCAAGATACGCAGTATTTT
TRBV5-1	NA	TRBD1	TRBJ1-6	CTSRGDRENNSPLHF	TGCACCAGCAGGGGGGACAGGGAAAATAATTCACCCCTCCACTTT
TRBV3-1	NA	NA	TRBJ2-3	CASSQGRVVGRDTQYF	TGTGCCAGCAGCCAAGGGCGGGTGGTGGGCAGAGATACGCAGTATTTT
TRBV5-1	many	NA	TRBJ2-7	CASSFLSIEYSYEQYF	TGCGCCAGCAGCTTCCTTTCGATTGAATATTCTTACGAGCAGTACTTC
TRBV20-1	many	NA	TRBJ1-5	CSARWGASNQPQHF	TGCAGTGCTAGATGGGGGGCGAGCAATCAGCCCCAGCATTTT
TRBV20-1	once	NA	TRBJ2-7	CSAGTLSYEQYF	TGCAGTGCTGGGACCCTTTCCTACGAGCAGTACTTC
TRBV30	NA	NA	TRBJ1-6	CAWTAGLSYNSPLHF	TGTGCCTGGACGGCAGGACTCTCATATAATTCACCCCTACACTTT
TRBV30	many	NA	TRBJ1-4	CAWNSRINDEKLFF	TGTGCCTGGAACTCAAGGATAAACGATGAAAAACTGTTTTTT
TRBV4-1	many	NA	TRBJ2-2	CASSLKRTSDTGELFF	TGCGCCAGCAGCTTGAAGCGGACCAGTGACACCGGGGAGCTGTTTTTT
TRBV28	many	TRBD1	TRBJ2-5	CASSWGTGLETQYF	TGTGCCAGCAGTTGGGGGACAGGGCTGGAGACCCAGTACTTC
TRBV20-1	many	NA	TRBJ2-1	CSALSGGQSNEQFF	TGCAGTGCTCTATCCGGGGGGCAGTCAAATGAGCAGTTCTTC
TRBV6-4	NA	TRBD1	TRBJ2-7	CASRRGQGRVEQYF	TGTGCCAGCAGACGAGGACAGGGCAGGGTAGAGCAGTACTTC
TRBV7-3	many	NA	TRBJ2-1	CASSLRGAKYNEQFF	TGTGCCAGCAGCTTAAGGGGGGCGAAGTACAATGAGCAGTTCTTC
TRBV29-1	many	NA	TRBJ2-5	CSVGGGETQYF	TGCAGCGTAGGAGGGGGGGAGACCCAGTACTTC
TRBV4-2	many	TRBD2	TRBJ2-1	CASSQDRAGGRQFF	TGTGCCAGCAGCCAAGATCGGGCGGGAGGTAGACAGTTCTTC
TRBV6-1	many	TRBD1	TRBJ2-1	CASSGSGTGGSYNEQFF	TGTGCCAGCAGTGGTTCCGGGACAGGGGGCTCCTACAATGAGCAGTTCTTC
TRBV3-1	once	NA	TRBJ1-4	CASSLGEKLFF	TGTGCCAGCAGCCTTGGGGAAAAACTGTTTTTT
TRBV7-8	many	NA	TRBJ1-5	CASSLTGPQHF	TGTGCCAGCAGCCTTACTGGGCCCCAGCATTTT
TRBV5-1	once	NA	TRBJ2-3	CASRLRGDSTQYF	TGCGCCAGCAGACTAAGGGGGGACTCTACGCAGTATTTT
TRBV30	many	NA	TRBJ2-1	CAWSEGLGKQFF	TGTGCCTGGAGTGAAGGATTGGGAAAGCAGTTCTTC
TRBV5-1	many	NA	TRBJ2-7	CASSLGGGYEQYF	TGCGCCAGCAGCTTGGGGGGTGGGTACGAGCAGTACTTC
TRBV28	NA	TRBD2	TRBJ2-7	CASSFGTSVNYEQYF	TGTGCCAGCAGTTTCGGGACTAGCGTCAACTACGAGCAGTACTTC
TRBV19	many	TRBD2	TRBJ2-1	CASSWWTSGSFNEQFF	TGTGCCAGTAGTTGGTGGACTAGCGGGAGTTTTAATGAGCAGTTCTTC